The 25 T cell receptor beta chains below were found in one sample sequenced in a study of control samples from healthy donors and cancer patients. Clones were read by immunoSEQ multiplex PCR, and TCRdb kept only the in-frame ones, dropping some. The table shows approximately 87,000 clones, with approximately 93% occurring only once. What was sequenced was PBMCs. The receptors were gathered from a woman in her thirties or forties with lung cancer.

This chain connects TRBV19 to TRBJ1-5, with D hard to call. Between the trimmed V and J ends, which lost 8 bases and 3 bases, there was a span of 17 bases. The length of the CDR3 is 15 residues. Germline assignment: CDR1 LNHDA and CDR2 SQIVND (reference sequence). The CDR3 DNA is TGTGCCAGTTCTCTGAGGGTAGGCAACAATCAGCCCCAGCATTTT. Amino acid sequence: CASSLRVGNNQPQHF.

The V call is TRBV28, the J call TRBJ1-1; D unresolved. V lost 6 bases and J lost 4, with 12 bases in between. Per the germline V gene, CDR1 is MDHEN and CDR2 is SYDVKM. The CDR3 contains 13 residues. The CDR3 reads CASRGSGPTEAFF. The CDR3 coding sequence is TGTGCCAGCAGGGGCTCCGGGCCCACTGAAGCTTTCTTT.

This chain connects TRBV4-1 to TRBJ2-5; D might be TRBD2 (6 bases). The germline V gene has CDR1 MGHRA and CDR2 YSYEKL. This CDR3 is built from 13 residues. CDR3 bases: TGCGAGACTAGTAGGCAACCCCAAGAGACCCAGTACTTC. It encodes CETSRQPQETQYF.

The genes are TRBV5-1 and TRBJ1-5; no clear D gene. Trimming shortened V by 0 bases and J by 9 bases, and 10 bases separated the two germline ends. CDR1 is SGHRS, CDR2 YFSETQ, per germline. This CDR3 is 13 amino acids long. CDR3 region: CASSLDWDRPQHF. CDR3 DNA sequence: TGCGCCAGCAGCTTGGACTGGGATCGGCCCCAGCATTTT. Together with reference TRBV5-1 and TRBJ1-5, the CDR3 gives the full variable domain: KAGVTQTPRYLIKTRGQQVTLSCSPISGHRSVSWYQQTPGQGLQFLFEYFSETQRNKGNFPGRFSGRQFSNSRSEMNVSTLELGDSALYLCASSLDWDRPQHFGDGTRLSIL.

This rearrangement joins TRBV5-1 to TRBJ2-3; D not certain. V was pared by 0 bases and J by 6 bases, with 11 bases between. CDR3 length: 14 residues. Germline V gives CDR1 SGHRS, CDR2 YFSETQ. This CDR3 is CASSLDPLGDTQYF. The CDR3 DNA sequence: TGCGCCAGCAGCTTGGACCCCCTGGGGGATACGCAGTATTTT.

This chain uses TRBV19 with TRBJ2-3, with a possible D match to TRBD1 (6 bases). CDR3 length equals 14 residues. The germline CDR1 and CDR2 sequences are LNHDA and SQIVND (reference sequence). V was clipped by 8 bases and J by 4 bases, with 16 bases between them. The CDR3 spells CASLGQGIADTQYF. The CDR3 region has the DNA TGTGCCAGTCTAGGGCAGGGGATCGCAGATACGCAGTATTTT.

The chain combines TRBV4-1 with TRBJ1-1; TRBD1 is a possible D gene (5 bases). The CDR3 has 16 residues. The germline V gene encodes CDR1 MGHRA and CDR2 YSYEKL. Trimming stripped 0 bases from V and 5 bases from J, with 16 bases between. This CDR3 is CASSQDPGTLSTEAFF. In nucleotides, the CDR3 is TGCGCCAGCAGCCAAGACCCCGGGACCCTTTCAACTGAAGCTTTCTTT.

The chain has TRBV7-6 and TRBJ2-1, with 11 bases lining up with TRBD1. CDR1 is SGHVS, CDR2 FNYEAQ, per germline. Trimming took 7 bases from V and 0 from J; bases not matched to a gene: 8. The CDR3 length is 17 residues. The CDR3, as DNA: TGTGCCAGCAAGAGAGGACAGGGGGCGTCCTCCTACAATGAGCAGTTCTTC. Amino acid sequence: CASKRGQGASSYNEQFF.

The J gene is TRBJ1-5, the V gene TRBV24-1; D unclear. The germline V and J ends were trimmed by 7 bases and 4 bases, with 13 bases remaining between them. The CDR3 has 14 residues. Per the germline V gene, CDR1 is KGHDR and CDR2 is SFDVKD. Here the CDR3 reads CATSLSTGNQPQHF. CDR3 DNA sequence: TGTGCCACCAGCTTGAGCACGGGGAATCAGCCCCAGCATTTT.

This CDR3 reads CASSLGPTGVSPLHF. In DNA, the CDR3 is TGTGCCAGCAGCCTCGGGCCGACAGGGGTCTCACCCCTCCACTTT. V gene TRBV9 combines with J gene TRBJ1-6, with 8 positions matching TRBD1. Trimming removed 4 bases from V and 10 bases from J; junction bases left unmatched: 10. There are 15 residues in the CDR3. CDR1 and CDR2 from the germline V gene are SGDLS and YYNGEE.

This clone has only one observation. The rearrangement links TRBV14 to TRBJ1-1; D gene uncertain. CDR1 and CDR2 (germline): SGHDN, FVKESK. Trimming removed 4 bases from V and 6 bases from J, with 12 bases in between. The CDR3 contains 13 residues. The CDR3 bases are TGTGCCAGCAGCCCCCGGTGGGTACCTGAAGCTTTCTTT. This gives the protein CASSPRWVPEAFF.

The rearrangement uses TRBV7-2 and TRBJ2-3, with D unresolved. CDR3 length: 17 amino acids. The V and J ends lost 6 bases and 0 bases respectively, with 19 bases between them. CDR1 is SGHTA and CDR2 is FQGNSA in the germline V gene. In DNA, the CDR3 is TGTGCCAGCAGTAATCCCACGGGCGTCTATAGCACAGATACGCAGTATTTT. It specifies CASSNPTGVYSTDTQYF.

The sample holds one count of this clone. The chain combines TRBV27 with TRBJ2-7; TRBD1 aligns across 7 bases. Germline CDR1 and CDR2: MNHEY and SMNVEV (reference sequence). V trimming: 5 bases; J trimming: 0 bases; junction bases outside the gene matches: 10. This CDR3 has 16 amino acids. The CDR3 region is CASSLQWTGPSYEQYF. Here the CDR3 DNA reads TGTGCCAGCAGTCTCCAATGGACAGGTCCCTCCTACGAGCAGTACTTC.

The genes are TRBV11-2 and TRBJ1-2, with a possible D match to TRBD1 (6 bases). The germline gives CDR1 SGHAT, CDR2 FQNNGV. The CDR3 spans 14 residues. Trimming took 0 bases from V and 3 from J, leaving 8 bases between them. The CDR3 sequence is CASSLDTGYYGYTF. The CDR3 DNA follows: TGTGCCAGCAGCTTAGATACAGGGTACTATGGCTACACCTTC. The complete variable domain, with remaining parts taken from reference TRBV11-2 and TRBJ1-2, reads EAGVAQSPRYKIIEKRQSVAFWCNPISGHATLYWYQQILGQGPKLLIQFQNNGVVDDSQLPKDRFSAERLKGVDSTLKIQPAKLEDSAVYLCASSLDTGYYGYTFGSGTRLTVV.

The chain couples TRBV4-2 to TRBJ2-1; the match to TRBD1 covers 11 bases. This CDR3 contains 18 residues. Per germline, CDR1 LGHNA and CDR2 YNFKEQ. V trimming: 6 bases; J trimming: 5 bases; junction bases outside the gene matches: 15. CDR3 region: CASRPGPRTGGPDNEQFF. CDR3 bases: TGTGCCAGCAGGCCTGGTCCACGGACAGGGGGCCCAGACAATGAGCAGTTCTTC.

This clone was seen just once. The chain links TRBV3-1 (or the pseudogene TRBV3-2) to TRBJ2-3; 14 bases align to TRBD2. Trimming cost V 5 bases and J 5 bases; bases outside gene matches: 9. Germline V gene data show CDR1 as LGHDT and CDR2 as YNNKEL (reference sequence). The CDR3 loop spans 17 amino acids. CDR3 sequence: CASSFRRLAGGQDTQYF. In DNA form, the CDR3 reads TGTGCCAGCAGCTTTCGCAGACTAGCGGGGGGGCAAGATACGCAGTATTTT.

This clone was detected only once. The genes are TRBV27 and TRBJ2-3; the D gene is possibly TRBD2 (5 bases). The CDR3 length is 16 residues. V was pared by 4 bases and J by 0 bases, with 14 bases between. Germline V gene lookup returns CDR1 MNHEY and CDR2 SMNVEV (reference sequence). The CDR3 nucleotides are TGTGCCAGCAGTTCCCTATCAGGACTGAGCACAGATACGCAGTATTTT. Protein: CASSSLSGLSTDTQYF.

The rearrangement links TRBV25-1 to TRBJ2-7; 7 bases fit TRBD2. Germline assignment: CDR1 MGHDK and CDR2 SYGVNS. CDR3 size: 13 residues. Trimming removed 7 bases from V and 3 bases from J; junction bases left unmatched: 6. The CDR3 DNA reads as TGTGCCAGCACGGAGCGGGGTTTCTACGAGCAGTACTTC. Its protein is CASTERGFYEQYF.

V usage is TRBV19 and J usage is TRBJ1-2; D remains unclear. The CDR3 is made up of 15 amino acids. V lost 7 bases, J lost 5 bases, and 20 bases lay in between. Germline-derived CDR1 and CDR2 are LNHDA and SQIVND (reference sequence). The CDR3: CASTVYHWAGYGYTF. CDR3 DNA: TGTGCCAGTACCGTGTACCACTGGGCCGGGTATGGCTACACCTTC.

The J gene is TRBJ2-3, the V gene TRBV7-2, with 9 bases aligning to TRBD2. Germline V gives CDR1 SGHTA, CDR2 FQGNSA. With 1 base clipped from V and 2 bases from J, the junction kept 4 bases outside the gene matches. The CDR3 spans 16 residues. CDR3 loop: CASSLVAGAFTDTQYF. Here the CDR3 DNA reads TGTGCCAGCAGCTTAGTAGCGGGGGCATTCACAGATACGCAGTATTTT.

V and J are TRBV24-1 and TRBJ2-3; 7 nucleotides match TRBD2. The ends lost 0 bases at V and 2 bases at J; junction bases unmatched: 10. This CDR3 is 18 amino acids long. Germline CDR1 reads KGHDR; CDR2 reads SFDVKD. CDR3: CATSDLVGAGRNTDTQYF. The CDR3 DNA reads TGTGCCACCAGTGATTTGGTCGGAGCGGGGAGAAACACAGATACGCAGTATTTT.

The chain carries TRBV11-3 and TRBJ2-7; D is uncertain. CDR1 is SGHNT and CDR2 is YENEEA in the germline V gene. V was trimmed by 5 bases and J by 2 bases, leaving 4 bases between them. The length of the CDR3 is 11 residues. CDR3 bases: TGTGCCAGCAGCCGAACCTACGAGCAGTACTTC. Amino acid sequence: CASSRTYEQYF.

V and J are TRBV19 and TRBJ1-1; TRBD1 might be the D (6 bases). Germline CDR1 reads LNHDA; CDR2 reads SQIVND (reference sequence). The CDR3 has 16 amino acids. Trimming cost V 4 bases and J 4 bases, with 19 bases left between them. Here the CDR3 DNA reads TGTGCCAGTAGTAAAGACCTAGTTCAGGGGAGCACTGAAGCTTTCTTT. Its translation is CASSKDLVQGSTEAFF.

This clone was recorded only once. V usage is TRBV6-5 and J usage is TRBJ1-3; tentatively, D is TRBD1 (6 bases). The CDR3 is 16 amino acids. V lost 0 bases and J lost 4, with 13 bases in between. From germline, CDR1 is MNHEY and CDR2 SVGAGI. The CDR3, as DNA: TGTGCCAGCAGTTACTCAAGACAGGATTCAGGAAACACCATATATTTT. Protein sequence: CASSYSRQDSGNTIYF.

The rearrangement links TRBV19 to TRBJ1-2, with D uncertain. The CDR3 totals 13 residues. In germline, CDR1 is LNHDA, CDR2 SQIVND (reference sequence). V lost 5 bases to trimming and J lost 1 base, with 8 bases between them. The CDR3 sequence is CASSPRLNYGYTF. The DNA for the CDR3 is TGTGCCAGTAGTCCGCGCCTTAACTATGGCTACACCTTC.